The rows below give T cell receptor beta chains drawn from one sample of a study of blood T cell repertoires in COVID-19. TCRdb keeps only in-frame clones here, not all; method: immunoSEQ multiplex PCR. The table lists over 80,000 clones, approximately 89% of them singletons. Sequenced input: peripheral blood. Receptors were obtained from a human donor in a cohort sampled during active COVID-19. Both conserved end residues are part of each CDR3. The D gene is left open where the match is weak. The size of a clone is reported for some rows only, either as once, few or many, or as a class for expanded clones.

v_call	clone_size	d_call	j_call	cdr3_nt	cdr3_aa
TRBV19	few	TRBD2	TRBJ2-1	TGTGCCAGTAGTAGCGGGAGTGGGGATGAGCAGTTCTTC	CASSSGSGDEQFF
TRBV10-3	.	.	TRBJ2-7	TGTGCCATCCTGGAACAGGGCATAGGGGAGCAGTACTTC	CAILEQGIGEQYF
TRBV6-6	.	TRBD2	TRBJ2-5	TGTGCCAGCAGTTACTCGACTAGCGGTGAGGAGACCCAGTACTTC	CASSYSTSGEETQYF
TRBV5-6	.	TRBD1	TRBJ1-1	TGTGCCAGCAGCTTGGTGTTCGGGGACAGGGCCAACACTGAAGCTTTCTTT	CASSLVFGDRANTEAFF
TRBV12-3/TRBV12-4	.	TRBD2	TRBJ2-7	TGTGCCAGTAGACTAGCGGGAACCTACGAGCAGTACTTC	CASRLAGTYEQYF
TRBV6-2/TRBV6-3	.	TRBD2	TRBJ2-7	TGTGCCAGCAGCATAGCGGGACTTACCTACGAGCAGTACTTC	CASSIAGLTYEQYF
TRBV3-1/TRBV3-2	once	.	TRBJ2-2	TGTGCCAGCAGCCAAGGTGCCGGACTGAACACCGGGGAGCTGTTTTTT	CASSQGAGLNTGELFF
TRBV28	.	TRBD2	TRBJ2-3	TGTGCCAGCAGTTTTAGCGGGAGGGCCGCAGATACGCAGTATTTT	CASSFSGRAADTQYF
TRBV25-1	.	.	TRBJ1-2	TGTGCCAGCAGCCTACCTGGAACAGGGATCGGCTACACCTTC	CASSLPGTGIGYTF
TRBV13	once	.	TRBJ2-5	TGTGCCAGCAGCTTACAGGGCCCAGTAGAGACCCAGTACTTC	CASSLQGPVETQYF
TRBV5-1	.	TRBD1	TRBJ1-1	TGCGCCAGCAGCCCCGACAGGGATCGAAACACTGAAGCTTTCTTT	CASSPDRDRNTEAFF
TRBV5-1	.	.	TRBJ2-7	TGCGCCAGCAGACCTTGGGGGGACTCCTACTCCTACGAGCAGTACTTC	CASRPWGDSYSYEQYF